Listed below are T cell receptor beta chains from one sample, sequenced in a study of blood T cell repertoires in COVID-19. The table came from immunoSEQ multiplex PCR; TCRdb's copy has only in-frame clones and leaves some out. The data hold roughly 150,000 clones, with 79% observed a single time. Sequencing was performed on PBMCs or T cells enriched from blood (not recorded which). The receptors originated from an older woman in a cohort exposed to, infected with or recovered from COVID-19 (not recorded which). Both conserved end residues are part of each CDR3. The D gene is left open where the match is weak. Rows may omit the clone size; those that give it use once, few, many or a size class.

abundance: .
d_gene: .
v_gene: TRBV2
j_gene: TRBJ1-2
CDR3aa: CASSGHLTGNKGYTF
CDR3nt: TGTGCCAGCAGTGGTCATCTAACAGGGAATAAGGGCTACACCTTC

abundance: once
d_gene: .
v_gene: TRBV28
j_gene: TRBJ1-1
CDR3aa: CASSSRGRGTFF
CDR3nt: TGTGCCAGCAGTTCCAGGGGCAGGGGAACTTTCTTT

abundance: .
d_gene: TRBD2
v_gene: TRBV5-1
j_gene: TRBJ2-5
CDR3aa: CASSLGLAGGAAIETQYF
CDR3nt: TGCGCCAGCAGCTTGGGGCTAGCGGGAGGGGCCGCCATTGAGACCCAGTACTTC

abundance: .
d_gene: TRBD1
v_gene: TRBV5-6
j_gene: TRBJ2-7
CDR3aa: CASSPTGPYEQYF
CDR3nt: TGTGCCAGCAGCCCGACAGGGCCCTACGAGCAGTACTTC

abundance: .
d_gene: TRBD2
v_gene: TRBV11-3
j_gene: TRBJ2-1
CDR3aa: CASSLSGTSGSNEQFF
CDR3nt: TGTGCCAGCAGCTTATCCGGGACTAGCGGGAGCAATGAGCAGTTCTTC

abundance: once
d_gene: .
v_gene: TRBV11-1
j_gene: TRBJ2-1
CDR3aa: CASSFGGNEQFF
CDR3nt: TGTGCCAGCAGCTTTGGGGGGAATGAGCAGTTCTTC

abundance: .
d_gene: TRBD2
v_gene: TRBV15
j_gene: TRBJ2-7
CDR3aa: CATSRPGLGFSYEQYF
CDR3nt: TGTGCCACCAGCAGACCAGGACTAGGGTTCTCCTACGAGCAGTACTTC

abundance: .
d_gene: .
v_gene: TRBV20-1
j_gene: TRBJ2-1
CDR3aa: CSASGDSDEQFF
CDR3nt: TGCAGTGCTAGTGGGGACTCAGATGAGCAGTTCTTC

abundance: .
d_gene: TRBD2
v_gene: TRBV7-8
j_gene: TRBJ2-7
CDR3aa: CASSSREGGEQYF
CDR3nt: TGTGCCAGCAGCTCTCGGGAGGGGGGCGAGCAGTACTTC

abundance: few
d_gene: TRBD1
v_gene: TRBV6-5
j_gene: TRBJ1-2
CDR3aa: CASVQGTGGDYGYTF
CDR3nt: TGTGCCAGCGTTCAAGGGACAGGGGGCGACTATGGCTACACCTTC

abundance: .
d_gene: TRBD2
v_gene: TRBV11-2
j_gene: TRBJ2-7
CDR3aa: CASSLVAGAYEQYF
CDR3nt: TGTGCCAGCAGCTTAGTAGCGGGAGCCTACGAGCAGTACTTC

abundance: .
d_gene: TRBD2
v_gene: TRBV5-1
j_gene: TRBJ2-1
CDR3aa: CASSRLAGGHLDNEQFF
CDR3nt: TGCGCCAGCAGCAGACTAGCGGGAGGGCACCTAGACAATGAGCAGTTCTTC

abundance: .
d_gene: .
v_gene: TRBV6-5
j_gene: TRBJ2-7
CDR3aa: CASTAGRMGYEQYF
CDR3nt: TGTGCCAGCACGGCGGGACGGATGGGCTACGAGCAGTACTTC

abundance: .
d_gene: .
v_gene: TRBV5-4
j_gene: TRBJ2-1
CDR3aa: CASSSTAEQFF
CDR3nt: TGTGCCAGCAGCTCGACAGCTGAGCAGTTCTTC

abundance: .
d_gene: .
v_gene: TRBV30
j_gene: TRBJ2-2
CDR3aa: CAWSGLTHTGELFF
CDR3nt: TGTGCCTGGAGTGGGCTCACGCACACCGGGGAGCTGTTTTTT

abundance: .
d_gene: .
v_gene: TRBV5-6
j_gene: TRBJ1-1
CDR3aa: CASSLGGRVNTEAFF
CDR3nt: TGTGCCAGCAGCTTGGGGGGGCGAGTCAACACTGAAGCTTTCTTT

abundance: .
d_gene: .
v_gene: TRBV14
j_gene: TRBJ1-2
CDR3aa: CASSQDPQGYTF
CDR3nt: TGTGCCAGCAGCCAAGATCCCCAGGGCTACACCTTC

abundance: .
d_gene: TRBD2
v_gene: TRBV18
j_gene: TRBJ2-7
CDR3aa: CASSGGTRVSEQYF
CDR3nt: TGTGCCAGCTCGGGGGGGACTAGAGTATCCGAGCAGTACTTC

abundance: .
d_gene: .
v_gene: TRBV28
j_gene: TRBJ2-3
CDR3aa: CASSSVAGDTQYF
CDR3nt: TGTGCCAGCAGTTCGGTCGCCGGGGATACGCAGTATTTT

abundance: few
d_gene: TRBD2
v_gene: TRBV3-1/TRBV3-2
j_gene: TRBJ2-7
CDR3aa: CASSRKVGGGSSNLPYEQYF
CDR3nt: TGTGCCAGCAGCCGAAAGGTGGGGGGGGGTTCTTCAAACCTCCCCTACGAGCAGTACTTC

abundance: .
d_gene: TRBD1
v_gene: TRBV7-3
j_gene: TRBJ2-1
CDR3aa: CASSLGQGPYNEQFF
CDR3nt: TGTGCCAGCAGCTTAGGACAGGGTCCCTACAATGAGCAGTTCTTC

abundance: .
d_gene: TRBD1
v_gene: TRBV7-9
j_gene: TRBJ1-1
CDR3aa: CASSLRTGGRQDEAFF
CDR3nt: TGTGCCAGCAGCTTGAGGACAGGGGGCAGACAAGATGAAGCTTTCTTT

abundance: few
d_gene: .
v_gene: TRBV12-3/TRBV12-4
j_gene: TRBJ2-1
CDR3aa: CASSLRGQEQFF
CDR3nt: TGTGCCAGCAGTTTAAGAGGGCAGGAGCAGTTCTTC

abundance: .
d_gene: TRBD1
v_gene: TRBV2
j_gene: TRBJ1-1
CDR3aa: CASSDRTGAYTEAFF
CDR3nt: TGTGCCAGCAGTGACAGGACAGGGGCGTACACTGAAGCTTTCTTT

abundance: .
d_gene: .
v_gene: TRBV7-9
j_gene: TRBJ1-5
CDR3aa: CASSTHDQPQHF
CDR3nt: TGTGCCAGCAGCACTCACGATCAGCCCCAGCATTTT

abundance: .
d_gene: .
v_gene: TRBV7-2
j_gene: TRBJ2-1
CDR3aa: CASSARLSAFSYNEQFF
CDR3nt: TGTGCCAGCAGCGCCAGACTATCGGCCTTTTCCTACAATGAGCAGTTCTTC

abundance: .
d_gene: .
v_gene: TRBV21-1
j_gene: TRBJ2-5
CDR3aa: CASSKVRGRRRSTQYF
CDR3nt: TGTGCCAGCAGCAAAGTAAGAGGGCGTAGGCGGTCCACCCAGTACTTC

abundance: .
d_gene: .
v_gene: TRBV18
j_gene: TRBJ2-2
CDR3aa: CASSPQGLQNTGELFF
CDR3nt: TGTGCCAGCTCACCACAAGGACTTCAGAACACCGGGGAGCTGTTTTTT

abundance: few
d_gene: TRBD2
v_gene: TRBV10-1
j_gene: TRBJ2-2
CDR3aa: CASSSSGNNTGELFF
CDR3nt: TGCGCCAGCAGTTCTAGCGGGAATAACACCGGGGAGCTGTTTTTT

abundance: .
d_gene: .
v_gene: TRBV2
j_gene: TRBJ2-7
CDR3aa: CASSRQGGYEQYF
CDR3nt: TGTGCCAGCAGTCGGCAGGGTGGGTACGAGCAGTACTTC

abundance: .
d_gene: TRBD2
v_gene: TRBV18
j_gene: TRBJ2-3
CDR3aa: CASSQTSGTTDTQYF
CDR3nt: TGTGCCAGCTCACAGACTAGCGGCACCACAGATACGCAGTATTTT

abundance: .
d_gene: TRBD1
v_gene: TRBV2
j_gene: TRBJ2-1
CDR3aa: CASSSGTGAYNEQFF
CDR3nt: TGTGCCAGCAGCTCCGGGACAGGGGCCTACAATGAGCAGTTCTTC

abundance: .
d_gene: TRBD1
v_gene: TRBV2
j_gene: TRBJ1-5
CDR3aa: CASTGTGNQPQHF
CDR3nt: TGTGCCAGCACTGGGACAGGGAATCAGCCCCAGCATTTT

abundance: few
d_gene: .
v_gene: TRBV5-8
j_gene: TRBJ2-5
CDR3aa: CASSLVRETQYF
CDR3nt: TGTGCCAGCAGCTTGGTTCGGGAGACCCAGTACTTC

abundance: .
d_gene: .
v_gene: TRBV5-1
j_gene: TRBJ1-2
CDR3aa: CASSLGASLSSNYGYTF
CDR3nt: TGCGCCAGCAGCTTGGGGGCCAGCTTAAGTTCTAACTATGGCTACACCTTC

abundance: .
d_gene: TRBD1
v_gene: TRBV6-1
j_gene: TRBJ2-7
CDR3aa: CASSESHGVTGDSYEQYF
CDR3nt: TGTGCCAGCAGTGAAAGTCATGGAGTTACAGGGGACTCCTACGAGCAGTACTTC

abundance: .
d_gene: TRBD1
v_gene: TRBV28
j_gene: TRBJ1-5
CDR3aa: CASSLPGQGRGQPQHF
CDR3nt: TGTGCCAGCAGTTTACCGGGACAGGGGAGAGGGCAGCCCCAGCATTTT

abundance: .
d_gene: .
v_gene: TRBV27
j_gene: TRBJ2-3
CDR3aa: CASSLEAANTQYF
CDR3nt: TGTGCCAGCAGTTTAGAAGCGGCAAATACGCAGTATTTT

abundance: .
d_gene: TRBD1
v_gene: TRBV5-1
j_gene: TRBJ2-7
CDR3aa: CASSLGGTGPSYEQYF
CDR3nt: TGCGCCAGCAGCTTGGGAGGGACAGGGCCCTCCTACGAGCAGTACTTC

abundance: .
d_gene: TRBD1
v_gene: TRBV6-6
j_gene: TRBJ1-6
CDR3aa: CASGDRGYSPLHF
CDR3nt: TGTGCCAGCGGGGACAGGGGTTACTCACCCCTCCACTTT

abundance: .
d_gene: TRBD1
v_gene: TRBV9
j_gene: TRBJ1-2
CDR3aa: CASSVVGTGDGYTF
CDR3nt: TGTGCCAGCAGCGTAGTCGGGACAGGGGATGGCTACACCTTC

abundance: .
d_gene: .
v_gene: TRBV18
j_gene: TRBJ2-3
CDR3aa: CASSPGQADTQYF
CDR3nt: TGTGCCAGCTCTCCCGGCCAGGCAGATACGCAGTATTTT

abundance: .
d_gene: TRBD1
v_gene: TRBV11-2
j_gene: TRBJ1-3
CDR3aa: CASSPDRVYSGNTIYF
CDR3nt: TGTGCCAGCAGCCCAGACAGGGTGTACTCTGGAAACACCATATATTTT

abundance: .
d_gene: .
v_gene: TRBV18
j_gene: TRBJ1-1
CDR3aa: CASSPGVNTEAFF
CDR3nt: TGTGCCAGCTCACCAGGAGTGAACACTGAAGCTTTCTTT

abundance: .
d_gene: .
v_gene: TRBV2
j_gene: TRBJ2-5
CDR3aa: CASSYSGPAETQYF
CDR3nt: TGTGCCAGCAGCTACAGCGGTCCGGCGGAGACCCAGTACTTC

abundance: .
d_gene: .
v_gene: TRBV7-2
j_gene: TRBJ2-5
CDR3aa: CASSPGRRGSVGTQYF
CDR3nt: TGTGCCAGCAGCCCTGGCCGCCGGGGTAGCGTAGGGACCCAGTACTTC

abundance: .
d_gene: TRBD2
v_gene: TRBV15
j_gene: TRBJ2-1
CDR3aa: CATSRDRLALRVNEQFF
CDR3nt: TGTGCCACCAGCAGAGACCGACTAGCGCTCCGGGTGAATGAGCAGTTCTTC

abundance: .
d_gene: TRBD1
v_gene: TRBV7-2
j_gene: TRBJ1-1
CDR3aa: CASSQGQENTEAFF
CDR3nt: TGTGCCAGCAGCCAAGGACAGGAGAACACTGAAGCTTTCTTT

abundance: .
d_gene: .
v_gene: TRBV18
j_gene: TRBJ2-2
CDR3aa: CASSPFRTDSQLTGELFF
CDR3nt: TGTGCCAGCTCACCATTCCGTACGGACAGCCAATTAACCGGGGAGCTGTTTTTT